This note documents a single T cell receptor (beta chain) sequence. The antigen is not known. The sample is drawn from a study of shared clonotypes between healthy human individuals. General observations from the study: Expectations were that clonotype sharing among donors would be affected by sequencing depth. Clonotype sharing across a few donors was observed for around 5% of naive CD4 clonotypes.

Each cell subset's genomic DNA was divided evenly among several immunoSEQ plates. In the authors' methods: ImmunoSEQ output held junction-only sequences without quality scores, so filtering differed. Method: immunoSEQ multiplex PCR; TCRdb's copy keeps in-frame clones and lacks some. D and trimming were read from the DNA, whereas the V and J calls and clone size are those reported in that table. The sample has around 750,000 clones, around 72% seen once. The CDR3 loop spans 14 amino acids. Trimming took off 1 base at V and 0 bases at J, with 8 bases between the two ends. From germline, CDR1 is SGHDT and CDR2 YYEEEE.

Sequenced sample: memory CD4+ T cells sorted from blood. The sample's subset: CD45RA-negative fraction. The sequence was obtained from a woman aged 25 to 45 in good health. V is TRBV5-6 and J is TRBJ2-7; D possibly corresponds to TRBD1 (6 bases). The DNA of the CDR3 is TGTGCCAGCAGCTTGTTGGACAGCTCCTACGAGCAGTACTTC. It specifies CASSLLDSSYEQYF. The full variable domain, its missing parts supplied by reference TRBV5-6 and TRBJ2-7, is DAGVTQSPTHLIKTRGQQVTLRCSPKSGHDTVSWYQQALGQGPQFIFQYYEEEERQRGNFPDRFSGHQFPNYSSELNVNALLLGDSALYLCASSLLDSSYEQYFGPGTRLTVT.